Below are 28 T cell receptor beta chains sequenced from a single sample in a study of T cell changes during pregnancy in multiple sclerosis. Libraries were prepared by immunoSEQ multiplex PCR; TCRdb keeps only in-frame clonotypes and omits some of them. The sample yields tens of thousands of clones, 70% to 90% seen once. The sequencing used CD8+ T cells from peripheral blood mononuclear cells, collected after pregnancy. These receptors were collected from a female donor with multiple sclerosis, enrolled in a pregnancy study.

The J gene is TRBJ2-3, the V gene TRBV5-4; D remains ambiguous. This CDR3 comprises 15 residues. CDR1 SGHNT and CDR2 YYREEE come from the germline V gene (reference sequence). V lost 0 bases and J 1 base, leaving 9 bases between the germline ends. Written as DNA, the CDR3 is TGTGCCAGCAGCTTGGGGGTTGAGGGCACAGATACGCAGTATTTT. Translation gives CASSLGVEGTDTQYF.

This clone has more than one count but fewer than ten. This chain uses TRBV7-9 with TRBJ2-2; 11 nucleotides match TRBD2. Germline assignment: CDR1 SEHNR and CDR2 FQNEAQ (reference sequence). V was clipped by 5 bases and J by 3 bases; unmatched bases: 2. This CDR3 region has 15 residues. CDR3: CASSPLAGDTGELFF. CDR3 coding DNA: TGTGCCAGCAGCCCACTAGCGGGAGACACCGGGGAGCTGTTTTTT. The whole variable domain, filled in from reference TRBV7-9 and TRBJ2-2, reads DTGVSQNPRHKITKRGQNVTFRCDPISEHNRLYWYRQTLGQGPEFLTYFQNEAQLEKSRLLSDRFSAERPKGSFSTLEIQRTEQGDSAMYLCASSPLAGDTGELFFGEGSRLTVL.

This rearrangement joins TRBV28 to TRBJ2-1; no definite D call. Trimming cost V 8 bases and J 5 bases, with 16 bases left between them. The CDR3 has 14 residues. Germline assignment: CDR1 MDHEN and CDR2 SYDVKM. The DNA of the CDR3 is TGTGCCAGCGCGATTATACCCACGAACAATGAGCAGTTCTTC. Its protein is CASAIIPTNNEQFF.

This rearrangement joins TRBV6-5 to TRBJ2-1; TRBD1 is a possible D gene (6 bases). The CDR3 consists of 15 residues. Germline V gene lookup returns CDR1 MNHEY and CDR2 SVGAGI. Trimming removed 0 bases at V and 5 bases at J, with 11 bases between. CDR3 loop: CASSYSTGQNNEQFF. For the CDR3, the DNA is TGTGCCAGCAGTTACTCGACAGGACAGAACAATGAGCAGTTCTTC.

In its sample, this clone was seen once. J is TRBJ2-1 and V is TRBV11-2; D ambiguous. This CDR3 comprises 13 residues. Germline assignment: CDR1 SGHAT and CDR2 FQNNGV. V lost 4 bases, J lost 1 base, and 5 bases lay in between. The CDR3 is CASSSRSYNEQFF. DNA for the CDR3: TGTGCCAGCAGCTCACGGTCCTACAATGAGCAGTTCTTC.

The chain combines TRBV19 with TRBJ2-3; the match to TRBD2 covers 10 bases. V dropped 5 bases and J dropped 2; count of bases not matched to a gene: 19. The germline V gene encodes CDR1 LNHDA and CDR2 SQIVND (reference sequence). CDR3 length: 20 residues. The CDR3 nucleotides are TGTGCCAGTAGTTGGGCCAAGGTGGTAGCGGGAGGTGAGTCCACAGATACGCAGTATTTT. Its translation is CASSWAKVVAGGESTDTQYF.

The V call is TRBV4-3, the J call TRBJ2-7, with 13 bases lining up with TRBD2. V was pared by 0 bases and J by 7 bases, with 9 bases of the junction left unmatched. CDR3 length: 17 amino acids. The germline V gene encodes CDR1 LGHNA and CDR2 YSLEER. CDR3 DNA sequence: TGCGCCAGCAGCCAAGACCTACGGACTAGCGGGAGTGAGGAGCAGTACTTC. Protein product: CASSQDLRTSGSEEQYF.

This rearrangement joins TRBV13 to TRBJ1-2; D not certain. The germline gives CDR1 PRHDT, CDR2 FYEKMQ (reference sequence). The CDR3 spans 14 residues. Trimming left V 2 bases short and J 7 bases short, with 14 bases between. CDR3 sequence reads: CASSLRFTERGYTF. CDR3 coding DNA: TGTGCCAGCAGCTTACGGTTCACCGAACGTGGCTACACCTTC.

The chain has TRBV7-2 and TRBJ1-2; 9 nucleotides match TRBD1. Per germline, CDR1 SGHTA and CDR2 FQGNSA. Trimming removed 7 bases from V and 6 bases from J; junction bases left unmatched: 15. The CDR3 covers 16 residues. The CDR3: CASTDAPTGGSDGYTF. The CDR3 DNA sequence: TGTGCCAGCACCGACGCCCCGACAGGGGGATCGGATGGCTACACCTTC.

The chain combines TRBV30 with TRBJ1-2; no firm D call. Trimming pared 1 base from V and 3 bases from J, leaving 15 bases between. The CDR3 is 15 residues long. In germline, CDR1 is GTSNPN, CDR2 SVGIG (reference sequence). The CDR3 coding sequence is TGTGCCTGGAGTGGGCGATCTCTGAGCGACTATGGCTACACCTTC. Its protein product is CAWSGRSLSDYGYTF.

J is TRBJ2-7 and V is TRBV7-9, with 14 bases lining up with TRBD2. CDR1 is SEHNR and CDR2 is FQNEAQ in the germline V gene (reference sequence). This CDR3 has 15 amino acids. Trimming removed 8 bases from V and 4 bases from J; junction bases left unmatched: 7. CDR3: CASGTGTSGRYEQYF. The CDR3 region has the DNA TGTGCCAGCGGGACCGGGACTAGCGGGAGATACGAGCAGTACTTC.

There are many counts of this clone. This chain connects TRBV25-1 to TRBJ2-7; 8 nucleotides match TRBD2. J lost 1 base, V lost 2 bases, and 4 bases had no gene match. This CDR3 has 15 amino acids. Germline V gene lookup returns CDR1 MGHDK and CDR2 SYGVNS. The CDR3 sequence: CASSENVAGSYEQYF. In nucleotides, the CDR3 is TGTGCCAGCAGTGAAAATGTAGCGGGGTCCTACGAGCAGTACTTC.

The chain carries TRBV27 and TRBJ1-5; D perhaps matches TRBD1 (6 bases). The CDR3 runs 14 residues. Deletions cut 4 bases from V and 4 bases from J, with 11 bases between. The germline V gene has CDR1 MNHEY and CDR2 SMNVEV (reference sequence). The DNA for the CDR3 is TGTGCCAGCAGTTCGACAGGTGGAAATCAGCCCCAGCATTTT. It specifies CASSSTGGNQPQHF.

The chain combines TRBV5-1 with TRBJ2-3; 9 nucleotides line up with TRBD2. The CDR3 sequence is 15 residues long. Germline V gene sequence: CDR1 SGHRS, CDR2 YFSETQ. Unmatched junction bases numbered 5, after V lost 2 bases and J lost 4 bases. Here the CDR3 reads CASSLFSGSSDTQYF. CDR3 in DNA: TGCGCCAGCAGCTTATTTAGCGGGAGTTCAGATACGCAGTATTTT.

The rearrangement uses TRBV5-8 and TRBJ2-7, with 11 positions matching TRBD1. With 5 bases clipped from V and 4 bases from J, the junction kept 8 bases outside the gene matches. The CDR3 covers 15 residues. CDR1 is SGHTS, CDR2 YDEGEE, per germline. The CDR3 is CASSSKGTGGYEQYF. The CDR3 nucleotides read TGTGCCAGCAGTTCAAAAGGGACAGGGGGGTACGAGCAGTACTTC.

The CDR3 sequence is CARSGRQPELYTEAFF. CDR3 nucleotide sequence: TGTGCCAGAAGCGGACGACAGCCGGAGTTGTACACTGAAGCTTTCTTT. This chain links TRBV5-3 with TRBJ1-1; D might be TRBD1 (5 bases). TRBV5-3 is known as an ORF, though its function is uncertain. Deletions cut 4 bases from V and 3 bases from J, with 19 bases between. The CDR3 loop spans 16 amino acids.

The CDR3 DNA follows: TGTGCCAGCAGTGGACCGGGACAGGGGGCATGGACTGAAGCTTTCTTT. It yields the protein CASSGPGQGAWTEAFF. The V gene is TRBV27, the J gene TRBJ1-1, with 12 bases lining up with TRBD1. The CDR3 spans 16 residues. CDR1 and CDR2 (germline): MNHEY, SMNVEV (reference sequence). V lost 5 bases, J lost 5 bases, and 9 bases stayed unmatched.

This clone was detected once. One end of the junction is discordant with germline, which a read error may explain. The chain employs TRBV5-4 and TRBJ2-1; 7 bases map to TRBD1. Germline V gene lookup returns CDR1 SGHNT and CDR2 YYREEE (reference sequence). This CDR3 comprises 11 residues. The CDR3: CASSLGQGEIF. CDR3 bases: TGTGCCAGCAGCTTGGGACAGGGTGAGATCTTC.

The V and J genes are TRBV13 and TRBJ2-7; D remains ambiguous. The V end lost 0 bases, the J end lost 2 bases, and 5 bases lay between the germline ends. CDR1 and CDR2 (germline): PRHDT, FYEKMQ (reference sequence). The CDR3 length is 13 residues. This CDR3 is CASSLGLAYEQYF. CDR3 in DNA: TGTGCCAGCAGCTTAGGTCTCGCCTACGAGCAGTACTTC.

The chain has TRBV6-1 and TRBJ2-5; 11 bases are a match to TRBD2. V lost 2 bases to trimming and J lost 1 base; unmatched junction nucleotides: 3. There are 16 residues in the CDR3. Germline V gives CDR1 MNHNS, CDR2 SASEGT. CDR3 nucleotide sequence: TGTGCCAGCAGTGAAAATGGACTAGCGGGCCAAGAGACCCAGTACTTC. Protein sequence: CASSENGLAGQETQYF.

The gene calls are TRBV6-5 and TRBJ1-1, with D perhaps matching TRBD1 (5 bases). Deletions cut 5 bases from V and 5 bases from J, with 15 bases between. CDR3 size: 14 residues. Germline V CDR1 and CDR2: MNHEY, SVGAGI. The CDR3 spells CASSLGGGGTEAFF. The CDR3 DNA follows: TGTGCCAGCAGTCTAGGCGGGGGAGGGACTGAAGCTTTCTTT.

The gene calls are TRBV7-9 and TRBJ2-7; the D gene is possibly TRBD1 (5 bases). Looked up from germline, CDR1 is SEHNR and CDR2 is FQNEAQ (reference sequence). The CDR3 is made up of 14 amino acids. Trimming cost V 2 bases and J 0 bases, with 8 bases left between them. The CDR3 here is CASSLQGRSYEQYF. CDR3 bases: TGTGCCAGCAGCTTACAGGGCCGCTCCTACGAGCAGTACTTC.

The gene calls are TRBV19 and TRBJ2-1; TRBD1 aligns across 8 bases. The junction had 14 bases not matched to a gene; V was cut back by 1 base and J by 9 bases. CDR1 LNHDA and CDR2 SQIVND come from the germline V gene (reference sequence). This CDR3 region has 17 residues. CDR3 nucleotide sequence: TGTGCCAGTAGTATAGCAGTGAACAGGGGGTTCATAGGTGAGCAGTTCTTC. Its protein product is CASSIAVNRGFIGEQFF.

This clone qualifies as medium-sized. J is TRBJ2-7 and V is TRBV29-1, with 7 bases matching TRBD2. Germline CDR1 is SQVTM and CDR2 is ANQGSEA. V lost 4 bases to trimming and J lost 0 bases; unmatched junction nucleotides: 9. The CDR3 spans 15 residues. The DNA of the CDR3 is TGCAGCGTTGTTGGTGGGAGGGCCAGCTCCTACGAGCAGTACTTC. Its translation is CSVVGGRASSYEQYF.

V is TRBV29-1 and J is TRBJ2-2; 14 positions agree with TRBD2. The germline V gene encodes CDR1 SQVTM and CDR2 ANQGSEA. The CDR3 runs 16 residues. The V and J ends lost 4 bases and 1 base, in that order; junction bases with no gene match: 2. Written as DNA, the CDR3 is TGCAGCGTTGGGGGACTAGCGGGGGAGAACACCGGGGAGCTGTTTTTT. Its protein product is CSVGGLAGENTGELFF.

This sequence joins TRBV30 and TRBJ2-2; 8 nucleotides agree with TRBD2. This CDR3 has 14 amino acids. V lost 4 bases to trimming and J lost 4 bases; unmatched junction nucleotides: 5. Germline V gene lookup returns CDR1 GTSNPN and CDR2 SVGIG (reference sequence). DNA of the CDR3: TGTGCCTGGACGCTAGCGGGCTTCACCGGGGAGCTGTTTTTT. Protein: CAWTLAGFTGELFF.

The genes are TRBV5-8 and TRBJ2-5; a possible D gene is TRBD2 (6 bases). Trimming pared 4 bases from V and 5 bases from J, leaving 18 bases between. This CDR3 has 15 amino acids. From germline, CDR1 is SGHTS and CDR2 YDEGEE. This CDR3 is CASSSTGALGETQYF. In DNA form, the CDR3 reads TGTGCCAGCAGCAGCACGGGAGCGCTTGGGGAGACCCAGTACTTC.

This clone came up many times. The genes are TRBV6-1 and TRBJ2-3; 9 nucleotides match TRBD2. V trimming: 2 bases; J trimming: 0 bases; junction bases outside the gene matches: 3. There are 16 residues in the CDR3. Germline-derived CDR1 and CDR2 are MNHNS and SASEGT. CDR3 DNA: TGTGCCAGCAGTGAATTGACTAGCGGTAGCACAGATACGCAGTATTTT. Its protein product is CASSELTSGSTDTQYF.